A single T cell receptor beta chain is shown here with its context. This may stem from a read error, because a much larger clone lies one nucleotide away. Each CDR3 protein gets one entry after TCRdb re-called the reads with MiXCR. The table has under 300,000 distinct CDR3 sequences, less than 35% seen once. The CDR3 sequence is 17 residues long. The germline V gene has CDR1 LGHDT and CDR2 YNNKEL (reference sequence). V lost 4 bases, J lost 7 bases, and 25 bases lay in between. The record originates from a study of kidney transplant recipient with SARS-CoV-2 infection. The chain has TRBV3-1 and TRBJ1-2; D gene unclear. This specimen consisted of a blood sample, obtained at baseline and around day 120 from a kidney transplant recipient. The sequence derives from a male patient between 25 and 39 years old who had COVID-19 and was a kidney transplant recipient. The graft donor may account for some of the T cells. This CDR3 is CASSLRPTLRKTCGYTF. In DNA form, the CDR3 reads TGTGCCAGCAGCCTTCGTCCCACCCTTCGAAAGACCTGTGGCTACACCTTC.